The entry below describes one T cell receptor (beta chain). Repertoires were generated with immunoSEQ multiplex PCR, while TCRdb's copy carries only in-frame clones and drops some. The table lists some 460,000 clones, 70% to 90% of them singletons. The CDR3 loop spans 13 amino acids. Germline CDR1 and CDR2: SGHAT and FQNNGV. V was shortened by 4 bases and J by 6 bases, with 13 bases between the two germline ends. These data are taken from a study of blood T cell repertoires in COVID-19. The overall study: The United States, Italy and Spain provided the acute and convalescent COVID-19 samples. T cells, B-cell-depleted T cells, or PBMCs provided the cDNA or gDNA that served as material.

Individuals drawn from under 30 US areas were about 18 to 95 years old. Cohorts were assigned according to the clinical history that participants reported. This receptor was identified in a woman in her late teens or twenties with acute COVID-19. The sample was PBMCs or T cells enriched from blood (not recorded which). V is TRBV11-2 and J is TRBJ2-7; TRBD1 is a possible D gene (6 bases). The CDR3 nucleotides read TGTGCCAGCAGCTCACTGGGGGCTGGCGAGCAGTACTTC. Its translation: CASSSLGAGEQYF.